One T cell receptor (beta chain) is described in this entry. The antigen is undetermined. The data were obtained in a study of shared clonotypes between healthy human individuals. Data came from immunoSEQ multiplex PCR; TCRdb stores just in-frame clones and leaves some out. The table shows 950,000 to 1,100,000 clones, with around 78% occurring only once. Overall study results and limits: It was anticipated that sequencing depth would influence how many clonotypes donors shared.

This CDR3 is built from 13 residues. CDR1 MGHDK and CDR2 SYGVNS come from the germline V gene. The V end lost 2 bases, the J end lost 3 bases, and 7 bases lay between the germline ends. Material for sequencing was memory CD4+ T cells from PBMCs. Subset in this sample: CD45RA-negative fraction. This chain joins TRBV25-1 and TRBJ1-1, with a weak D call TRBD1 (6 bases). The receptor was isolated from a man aged 18 to 30 in good health. Some clones in this sample may be carry-over from other donors' samples. DNA of the CDR3: TGTGCCAGCAGTGAAAGGGGGTACACTGAAGCTTTCTTT. It codes for CASSERGYTEAFF.